The clone carrying this T cell receptor beta chain was found a few times. The sample is drawn from a study of blood T cells in healthy people across ages. For the second PCR, which ran for about 7 to 11 cycles, a sample-barcoded 5' primer and a J-beta primer mix were used. TCRdb re-analysed the 5' RACE reads in MiXCR, keeping a single row per CDR3 protein. The sample holds some 670,000 distinct CDR3 sequences; 52% are singletons and the top ten take less than 15%. The sequenced sample consisted of blood. The TCR comes from a woman at least 80 years old in good health.

CDR3 nucleotides: TGTGCCAGCCAGAGGGAGGCGGAAAAACTGTTTTTT. This codes for CASQREAEKLFF. The chain links TRBV12-3 or TRBV12-4 to TRBJ1-4, with D uncertain. V was cut by 8 bases and J by 8 bases, with 12 bases left in between. The CDR3 spans 12 residues.